This T cell receptor (beta chain) derives from a study of blood T cell repertoires in COVID-19. Study-level information: Whether acute or convalescent, the COVID-19 samples came from the United States, Italy and Spain. The analysed material was cDNA or gDNA that came from T cells, B-cell-depleted T cells, or PBMCs.

Original methodology: Amplifying reference gene primers gave estimates of nucleated cell counts. The method was immunoSEQ multiplex PCR; TCRdb's version includes in-frame clones alone and lacks a portion of them. V, J and clone size are taken as reported in that table, and D and trimming were inferred from the DNA itself. Among under 100,000 clones listed, over 75% were seen once. The V gene lost 0 bases and the J gene lost 4 bases, with 19 bases spanning the gap. This CDR3 contains 18 residues. Germline V gene lookup returns CDR1 SGHNT and CDR2 YENEEA. The sequenced material came from peripheral blood. The sequence derives from a human donor in a cohort sampled during active COVID-19. The rearrangement links TRBV11-3 to TRBJ2-1; tentatively, D is TRBD1 (5 bases). The CDR3: CASSLDGPDSPSYNEQFF. The CDR3 region has the DNA TGTGCCAGCAGCTTAGATGGACCCGACAGTCCATCTTACAATGAGCAGTTCTTC.